What follows is one T cell receptor beta chain and its context. Its antigen is undetermined. This sample is part of a study of T cells after yellow fever vaccination. Whole-study results and caveats: Some clonotypes were seen in both the CD4 and the CD8 compartments. These made up a small share and likely arose from convergent recombination. It was the secondary response that reached its peak faster, day 5 versus 15, but it was weaker. Post-booster repertoires again held most primary-vaccination clones (96% CD4, just under 90% CD8).

There are 14 residues in the CDR3. Germline assignment: CDR1 SEHNR and CDR2 FQNEAQ (reference sequence). V trimming: 5 bases; J trimming: 5 bases; junction bases outside the gene matches: 6. From the 5' RACE reads, TCRdb called clonotypes with MiXCR, one entry per CDR3 protein. This sample has about 400,000 distinct CDR3 sequences, with over 5% found just once. The sequence was collected from a man aged 25 to 40 who received the YFV17D yellow fever vaccine. This sequence joins TRBV7-9 and TRBJ2-5; 9 positions agree with TRBD2. Sequences were derived from PBMCs, sampled 5 days after the yellow fever booster vaccination. The CDR3 DNA is TGTGCCAGCAGCCCACGGACTAGCGCCGAGACCCAGTACTTC. It yields the protein CASSPRTSAETQYF.